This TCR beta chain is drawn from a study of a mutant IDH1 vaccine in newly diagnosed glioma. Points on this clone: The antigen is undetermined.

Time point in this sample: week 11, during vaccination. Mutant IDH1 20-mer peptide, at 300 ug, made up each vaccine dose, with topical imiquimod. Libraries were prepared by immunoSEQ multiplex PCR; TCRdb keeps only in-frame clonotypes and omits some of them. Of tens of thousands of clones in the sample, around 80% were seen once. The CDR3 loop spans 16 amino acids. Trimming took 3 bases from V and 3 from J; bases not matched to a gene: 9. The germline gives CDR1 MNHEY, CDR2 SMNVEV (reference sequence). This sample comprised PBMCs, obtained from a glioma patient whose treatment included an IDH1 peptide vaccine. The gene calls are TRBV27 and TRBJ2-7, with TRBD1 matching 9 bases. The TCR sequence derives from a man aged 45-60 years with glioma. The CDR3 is CASSLSTGTGFYEQYF. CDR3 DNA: TGTGCCAGCAGTTTGTCAACCGGGACAGGGTTCTACGAGCAGTACTTC.